Included here is one T cell receptor beta chain sequence, with context. Its antigen is unknown. The record has no base qualities; no much larger clone is one base away. The sample is drawn from a study of brain T cells in children with intractable seizures (dated by TCRdb to 2020 to 2023). About the investigation overall: As a first screen for immune gene transcripts, resected brain tissue from 40 to 60 pediatric epilepsy surgery cases was run on a NanoString immunology panel. About 70% of the 12 selected surgery cases also had pre-surgery blood sequenced, which left four cases with brain tissue only.

The time point label of this sample denotes: blood from clinic visit 5 months post-surgery; TSC patient then seizure free. The surgery cases with the highest brain T cell transcript signatures were chosen for TCR beta chain sequencing of brain tissue, and also of blood when blood was available. Before surgery, patients had received at least one anti-epileptic drug. The TCR-sequenced patients were children whose drug-resistant epilepsy was caused by tuberous sclerosis complex, focal cortical dysplasia, Rasmussen encephalitis or hemimegalencephaly. The Monarch genomic DNA purification kit was used to extract bulk genomic DNA from unsorted brain tissue and whole blood. TCR beta chain sequences were generated from genomic DNA using the immunoSEQ assay. The study's processing was this. CDR3 sequences that did not begin with the conserved framework cysteine at position 104 were removed manually. To get clonality, the normalized Shannon's Diversity Index was subtracted from one, giving values from 0 (maximal diversity) to 1 (oligoclonal). Chi-squared comparison-of-proportions tests assessed whether the same CDR3 differed in frequency between samples, such as brain versus blood. Public clonotypes were identified by searching immuneACCESS, and similarity to known antiviral clonotypes was assessed with the VDJdb browser. Held by TCRdb, this immuneACCESS table contains in-frame sequences only and omits some clones. Under half of the omission traces to an unresolved V gene where checked; the cause of the rest is unknown. V and J calls and clone size are given by that table; D and trimming were obtained from the DNA. Recorded for this sample are 300,000 to 400,000 clones; 93% of them occurred a single time. About 6% of the sample goes to the ten largest clones.

There are 19 amino acids in the CDR3, from cysteine to phenylalanine inclusive. CDR3 DNA is the only sequence kept; it has 57 bases, read in frame from the first base. Taken from the germline V gene (reference sequence), the CDR1 and CDR2 loops are MNHNY and SVGAGI. For this chain, trimming is 6 bases at the V end and 0 bases at the J end, and the number of junction bases without a gene match is 15. Broader findings and caveats from the paper: The patients' HCMV serostatus was not known, and viral specificity was inferred solely from CDR3 sequence similarity. Because pre- and post-surgery blood were sequenced to different depths, clones absent from the pre-surgery sample may reflect undersampling.

Sample: peripheral blood, taken less than 6 months after surgery. This clonotype originated in a boy in the first two years of life with tuberous sclerosis and intractable seizures. The chain is made from TRBV6-6 and TRBJ2-3; 10 bases in between match TRBD2. Read as DNA, the sequence is TGTGCCAGCAGCTCCCTGCCTAGCGGGGGCCTTCATAGCACAGATACGCAGTATTTT. This gives the protein CASSSLPSGGLHSTDTQYF.